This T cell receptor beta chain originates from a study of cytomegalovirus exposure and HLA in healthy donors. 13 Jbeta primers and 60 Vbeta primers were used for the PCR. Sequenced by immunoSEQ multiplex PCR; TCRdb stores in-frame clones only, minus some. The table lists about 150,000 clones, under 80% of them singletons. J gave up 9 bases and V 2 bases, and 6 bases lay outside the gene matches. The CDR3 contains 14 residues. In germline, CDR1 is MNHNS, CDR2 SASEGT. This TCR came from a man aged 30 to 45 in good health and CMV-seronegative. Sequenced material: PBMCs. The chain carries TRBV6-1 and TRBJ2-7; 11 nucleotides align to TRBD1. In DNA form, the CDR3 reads TGTGCCAGCAGTGAAAATGGACAGGGGGCCCGGCAGTACTTC. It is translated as CASSENGQGARQYF.